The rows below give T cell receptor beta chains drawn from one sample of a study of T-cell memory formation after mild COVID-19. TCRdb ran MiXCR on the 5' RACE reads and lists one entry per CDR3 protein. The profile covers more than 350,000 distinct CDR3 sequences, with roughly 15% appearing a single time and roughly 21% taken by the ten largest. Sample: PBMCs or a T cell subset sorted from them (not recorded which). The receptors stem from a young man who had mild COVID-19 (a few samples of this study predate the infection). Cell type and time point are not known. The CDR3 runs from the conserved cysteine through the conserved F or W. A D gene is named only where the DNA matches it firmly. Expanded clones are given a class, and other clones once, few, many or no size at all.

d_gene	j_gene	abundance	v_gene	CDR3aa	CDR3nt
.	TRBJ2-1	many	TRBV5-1	CASSPYGGNEQFF	TGCGCCAGCAGTCCCTACGGGGGAAATGAGCAGTTCTTC
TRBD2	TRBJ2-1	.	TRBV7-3	CASSPRLAHLAEQFF	TGTGCCAGCAGCCCTCGACTAGCCCACCTAGCTGAGCAGTTCTTC
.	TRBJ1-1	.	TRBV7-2	CASSSMGGDTEAFF	TGTGCCAGCAGCTCCATGGGGGGGGACACTGAAGCTTTCTTT
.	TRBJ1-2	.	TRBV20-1	CSAAIVTGYGYTF	TGCAGTGCCGCGATCGTAACGGGCTATGGCTACACCTTC
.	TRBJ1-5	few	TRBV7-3	CASSRLGGRYSNQPQHF	TGTGCCAGCAGTCGGCTAGGGGGACGTTATAGCAATCAGCCCCAGCATTTT
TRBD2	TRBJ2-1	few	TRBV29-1	CSVAPLAGGLGEQFF	TGCAGCGTTGCCCCATTAGCGGGGGGGCTCGGTGAGCAGTTCTTC
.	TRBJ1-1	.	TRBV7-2	CASSFRKFEAFF	TGTGCCAGCAGCTTTCGAAAGTTTGAAGCTTTCTTT
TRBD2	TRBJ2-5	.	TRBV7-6	CASSLGEGTPQETQYF	TGTGCCAGCAGCTTAGGGGAGGGAACCCCCCAAGAGACCCAGTACTTC
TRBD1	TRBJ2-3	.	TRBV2	CASSERGRGPDTQYF	TGTGCCAGCAGTGAACGGGGCAGGGGGCCAGATACGCAGTATTTT
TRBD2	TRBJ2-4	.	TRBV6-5	CASTTSGDIQYF	TGTGCCAGCACTACTAGCGGGGACATTCAGTACTTC